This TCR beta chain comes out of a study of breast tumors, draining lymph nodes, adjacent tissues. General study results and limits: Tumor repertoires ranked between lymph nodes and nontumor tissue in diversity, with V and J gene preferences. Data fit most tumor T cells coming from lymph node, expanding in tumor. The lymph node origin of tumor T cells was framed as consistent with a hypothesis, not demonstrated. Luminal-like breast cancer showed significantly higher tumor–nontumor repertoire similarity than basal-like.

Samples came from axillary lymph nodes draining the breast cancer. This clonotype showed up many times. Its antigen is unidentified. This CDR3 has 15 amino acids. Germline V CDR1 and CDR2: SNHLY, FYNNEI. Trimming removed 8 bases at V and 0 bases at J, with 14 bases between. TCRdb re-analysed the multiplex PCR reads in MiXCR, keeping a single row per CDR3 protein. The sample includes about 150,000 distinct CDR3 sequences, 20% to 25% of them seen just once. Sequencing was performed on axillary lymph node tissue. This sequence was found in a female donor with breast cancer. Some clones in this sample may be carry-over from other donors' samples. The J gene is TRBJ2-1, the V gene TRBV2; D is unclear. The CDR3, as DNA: TGTGCCAGCTCCGGCATTTATCGCTCCTACAATGAGCAGTTCTTC. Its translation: CASSGIYRSYNEQFF.